The entry that follows covers one T cell receptor (beta chain) sequence. Its specificity is not known. Per germline, CDR1 KGHSH and CDR2 LQKENI. Trimming removed 6 bases at V and 7 bases at J, with 15 bases between. CDR3 length: 13 residues. Normal lung was sampled as far from the tumour as possible, at least 3 cm. Clones were read by immunoSEQ multiplex PCR, and TCRdb kept only the in-frame ones, dropping some. Among thousands of clones listed, around 69% were seen once. This sample was taken from a study of immune cell composition in non-small cell lung cancer. Turning to the study itself: Most cases were lung adenocarcinoma or squamous cell carcinoma. Study-wide results and limits: Tumour-associated clones >0.5% occurred in roughly 30% of adenocarcinomas, 75% of squamous.

The rearrangement uses TRBV18 and TRBJ2-5, with D possibly matching TRBD2 (5 bases). The sample comprised non-adjacent lung tissue. This TCR derives from a human donor with non-small cell lung cancer. The CDR3 DNA reads as TGTGCCAGCTCTCCTACTAGAGAGGGGACCCAGTACTTC. Protein product: CASSPTREGTQYF.